This T cell receptor beta chain originates from a study of T cell repertoires in cytomegalovirus infection. As for the study in general: Indications came from public TCR beta signatures; they pointed to CMV infection and to a matching HLA type.

CDR1 is SEHNR, CDR2 FQNEAQ, per germline (reference sequence). Trimming cost V 1 base and J 4 bases, with 13 bases left between them. The CDR3 is made up of 15 amino acids. In its sample, this clonotype was seen many times. TCRdb re-derived calls from the reads in MiXCR, one entry per CDR3 protein. The sample comprises approximately 180,000 distinct CDR3 sequences, 7.5% to 10% of which are singletons, and about 5% rests with the top ten. This TCR was recovered from a human donor in good health (CMV status not recorded). Some clones in this sample may be carry-over from other donors' samples. V and J are TRBV7-9 and TRBJ1-1; D is unclear. The sequenced sample was PBMCs. DNA for the CDR3: TGTGCCAGCAGCTTAGGAATTGTAACCGGCACTGAAGCTTTCTTT. It codes for CASSLGIVTGTEAFF.